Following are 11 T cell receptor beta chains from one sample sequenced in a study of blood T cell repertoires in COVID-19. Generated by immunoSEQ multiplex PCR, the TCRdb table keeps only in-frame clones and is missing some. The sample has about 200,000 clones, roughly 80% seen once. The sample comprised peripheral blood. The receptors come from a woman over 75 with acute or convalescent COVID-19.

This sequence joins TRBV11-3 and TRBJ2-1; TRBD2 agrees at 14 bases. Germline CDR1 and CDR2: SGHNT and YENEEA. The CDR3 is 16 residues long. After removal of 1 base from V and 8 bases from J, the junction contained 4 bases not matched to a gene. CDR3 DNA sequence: TGTGCCAGCAGCTTAGGAGGGACTAGCGGGAGCTATGAGCAGTTCTTC. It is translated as CASSLGGTSGSYEQFF.

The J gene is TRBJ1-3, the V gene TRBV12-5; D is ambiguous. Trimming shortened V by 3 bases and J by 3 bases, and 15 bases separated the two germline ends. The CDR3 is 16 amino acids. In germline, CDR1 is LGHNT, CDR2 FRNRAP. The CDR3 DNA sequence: TGTGCTAGTGGTTTAGGCGAGACAACGTATGGAAACACCATATATTTT. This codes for CASGLGETTYGNTIYF. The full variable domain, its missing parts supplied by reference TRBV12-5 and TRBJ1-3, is DARVTQTPRHKVTEMGQEVTMRCQPILGHNTVFWYRQTMMQGLELLAYFRNRAPLDDSGMPKDRFSAEMPDATLATLKIQPSEPRDSAVYFCASGLGETTYGNTIYFGEGSWLTVV.

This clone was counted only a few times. CDR3 in amino acids: CASSFDRVNTEAFF. CDR3 in DNA: TGCGCCAGCTCCTTTGACAGGGTGAACACTGAAGCTTTCTTT. V usage is TRBV5-1 and J usage is TRBJ1-1; TRBD1 matches at 7 bases. With V trimmed by 7 bases and J by 0 bases, 6 bases remained unmatched. From germline, CDR1 is SGHRS and CDR2 YFSETQ. The CDR3 totals 14 residues. Full variable domain (outside the CDR3, taken from reference TRBV5-1 and TRBJ1-1): KAGVTQTPRYLIKTRGQQVTLSCSPISGHRSVSWYQQTPGQGLQFLFEYFSETQRNKGNFPGRFSGRQFSNSRSEMNVSTLELGDSALYLCASSFDRVNTEAFFGQGTRLTVV.

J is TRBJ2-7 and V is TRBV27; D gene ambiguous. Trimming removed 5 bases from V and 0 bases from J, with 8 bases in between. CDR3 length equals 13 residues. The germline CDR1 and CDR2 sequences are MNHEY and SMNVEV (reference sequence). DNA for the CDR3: TGTGCCAGCAGTCCCCCCCTCTCCTACGAGCAGTACTTC. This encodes CASSPPLSYEQYF.

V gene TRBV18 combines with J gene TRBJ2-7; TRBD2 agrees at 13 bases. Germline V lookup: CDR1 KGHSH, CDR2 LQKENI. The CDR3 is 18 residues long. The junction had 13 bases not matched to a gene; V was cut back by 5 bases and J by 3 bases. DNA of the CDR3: TGTGCCAGCTCATCGACTAGCGGGGGGCCTATTACCCTCTACGAGCAGTACTTC. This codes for CASSSTSGGPITLYEQYF.

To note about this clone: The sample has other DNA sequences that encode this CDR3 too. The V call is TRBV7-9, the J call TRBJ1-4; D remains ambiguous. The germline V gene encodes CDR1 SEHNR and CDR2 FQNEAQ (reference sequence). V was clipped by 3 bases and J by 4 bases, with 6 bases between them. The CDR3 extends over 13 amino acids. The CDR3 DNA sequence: TGTGCCAGCAGCTTGAGAGTTAATGAAAAACTGTTTTTT. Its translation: CASSLRVNEKLFF.

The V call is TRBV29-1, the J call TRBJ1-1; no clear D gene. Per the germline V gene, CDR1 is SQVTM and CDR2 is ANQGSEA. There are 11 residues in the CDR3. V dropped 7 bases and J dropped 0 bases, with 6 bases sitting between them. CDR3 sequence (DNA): TGCAGCGCCCGAGTGAACACTGAAGCTTTCTTT. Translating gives CSARVNTEAFF.

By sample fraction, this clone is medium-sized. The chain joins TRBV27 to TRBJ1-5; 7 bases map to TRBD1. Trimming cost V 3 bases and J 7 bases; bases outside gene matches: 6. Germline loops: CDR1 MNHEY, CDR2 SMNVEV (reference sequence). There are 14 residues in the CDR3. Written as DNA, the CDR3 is TGTGCCAGCAGTTTCTCGAGACAGGGCCAGCCCCAGCATTTT. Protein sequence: CASSFSRQGQPQHF.

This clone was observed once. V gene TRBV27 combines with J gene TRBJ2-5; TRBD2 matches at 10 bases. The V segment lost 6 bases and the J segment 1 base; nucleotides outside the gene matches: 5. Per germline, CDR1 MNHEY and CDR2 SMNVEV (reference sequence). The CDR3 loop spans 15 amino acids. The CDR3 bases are TGTGCCAGCAGATATAGCGGGGGGCCCCAAGAGACCCAGTACTTC. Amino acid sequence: CASRYSGGPQETQYF.

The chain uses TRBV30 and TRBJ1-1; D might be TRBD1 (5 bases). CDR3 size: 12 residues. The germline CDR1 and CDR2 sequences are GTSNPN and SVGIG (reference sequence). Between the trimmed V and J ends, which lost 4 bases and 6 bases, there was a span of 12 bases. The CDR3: CAWNLVGPEAFF. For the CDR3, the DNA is TGTGCCTGGAATTTGGTGGGGCCTGAAGCTTTCTTT.

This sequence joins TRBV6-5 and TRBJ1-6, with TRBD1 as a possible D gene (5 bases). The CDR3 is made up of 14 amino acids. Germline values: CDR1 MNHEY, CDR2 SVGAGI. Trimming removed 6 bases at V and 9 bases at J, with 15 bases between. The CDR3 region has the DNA TGTGCCAGCAGCCCCCCCCAGGGTGGTTCACCCCTCCACTTT. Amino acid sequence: CASSPPQGGSPLHF.